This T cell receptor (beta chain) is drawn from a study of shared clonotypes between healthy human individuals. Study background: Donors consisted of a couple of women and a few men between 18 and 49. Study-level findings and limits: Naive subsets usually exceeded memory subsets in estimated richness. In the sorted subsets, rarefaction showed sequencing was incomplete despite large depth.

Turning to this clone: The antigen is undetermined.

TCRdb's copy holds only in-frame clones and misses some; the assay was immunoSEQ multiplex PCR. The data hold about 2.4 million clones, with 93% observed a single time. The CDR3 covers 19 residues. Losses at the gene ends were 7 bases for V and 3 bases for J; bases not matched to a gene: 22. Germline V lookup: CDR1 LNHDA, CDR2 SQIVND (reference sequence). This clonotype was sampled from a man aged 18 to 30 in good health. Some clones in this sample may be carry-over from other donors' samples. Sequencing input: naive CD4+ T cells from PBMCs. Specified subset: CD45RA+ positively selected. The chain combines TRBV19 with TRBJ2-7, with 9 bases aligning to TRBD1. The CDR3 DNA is TGTGCCAGTACGCGAAGATTCACCTCCGGGACAGGGTCCCTCTACGAGCAGTACTTC. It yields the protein CASTRRFTSGTGSLYEQYF.